The 21 T cell receptor beta chains given below trace back to one sample, sequenced in a study of CD8 T cells in Susac syndrome. Reverse transcription of roughly 0.5 to 1 ug RNA was performed with random hexamers. TCRdb reprocessed the immunoSEQ multiplex PCR reads via MiXCR and lists one record per CDR3 protein. The sample lists approximately 150,000 distinct CDR3 sequences, 94% occurring once. Sequencing input: CD4+ T cells from PBMCs. The origin of the receptors is a human donor in good health.

The chain combines TRBV20-1 with TRBJ2-7; unclear D gene. CDR1 and CDR2 (germline): DFQATT, SNEGSKA (reference sequence). Deletions cut 6 bases from V and 1 base from J, with 10 bases between. The CDR3 length is 12 residues. CDR3 DNA: TGCAGTGCGGTTCTCCCGTCCTACGAGCAGTACTTC. Encoded protein: CSAVLPSYEQYF.

The genes are TRBV2 and TRBJ2-5; D might be TRBD2 (6 bases). Looked up from germline, CDR1 is SNHLY and CDR2 is FYNNEI. V lost 5 bases and J 4 bases, leaving 14 bases between the germline ends. The CDR3 spans 14 residues. CDR3: CASSFSDYTETQYF. The CDR3 nucleotides read TGTGCCAGCAGTTTCTCGGACTACACAGAGACCCAGTACTTC. The variable domain in full, completed from reference TRBV2 and TRBJ2-5, reads EPEVTQTPSHQVTQMGQEVILRCVPISNHLYFYWYRQILGQKVEFLVSFYNNEISEKSEIFDDQFSVERPDGSNFTLKIRSTKLEDSAMYFCASSFSDYTETQYFGPGTRLLVL.

The chain carries TRBV28 and TRBJ2-7; 8 nucleotides match TRBD1. Germline CDR1 and CDR2: MDHEN and SYDVKM. Trimming cost V 1 base and J 5 bases; bases outside gene matches: 10. CDR3 length: 16 amino acids. The CDR3, as DNA: TGTGCCAGCAGTTTATTGTCGGGACAGGTCATCCACGAGCAGTACTTC. Translation gives CASSLLSGQVIHEQYF.

The table lists this clonotype with a count of one. This sequence joins TRBV5-1 and TRBJ2-5; 12 nucleotides agree with TRBD2. CDR1 is SGHRS and CDR2 is YFSETQ in the germline V gene. V was pared by 3 bases and J by 8 bases, with 5 bases of the junction left unmatched. This CDR3 is built from 14 residues. CDR3 in DNA: TGCGCCAGCAGCTATCGACTAGCGGGAGACACCCAGTACTTC. Protein product: CASSYRLAGDTQYF.

In its sample, this clonotype was seen once. The chain links TRBV2 to TRBJ2-5, with 9 bases lining up with TRBD2. CDR1 and CDR2 (germline): SNHLY, FYNNEI. V lost 4 bases, J lost 4 bases, and 13 bases stayed unmatched. The CDR3 totals 17 residues. The CDR3 coding sequence is TGTGCCAGCAGTGCGGGATGGGCGGGAGGGCGTGGAGAGACCCAGTACTTC. Its translation: CASSAGWAGGRGETQYF.

This sequence joins TRBV7-6 and TRBJ2-7; TRBD1 might be the D (5 bases). The CDR3 contains 16 residues. Germline CDR1 SGHVS, CDR2 FNYEAQ. The ends were cut back, 0 bases at V and 6 bases at J, with 18 bases in the middle. The CDR3 protein is CASSLASLAGRGEQYF. The CDR3 region has the DNA TGTGCCAGCAGCTTAGCAAGCTTGGCAGGGCGAGGCGAGCAGTACTTC.

Only one count was recorded for this clonotype. This sequence joins TRBV12-3 or TRBV12-4 and TRBJ2-3, with 11 nucleotides matching TRBD2. The CDR3 spans 16 residues. The V and J ends lost 5 bases and 5 bases, in that order; junction bases with no gene match: 9. The CDR3 reads CASSASGSGRGDTQYF. The CDR3 coding sequence is TGTGCCAGCAGTGCCTCGGGTAGCGGGAGGGGAGATACGCAGTATTTT.

The CDR3 loop is CASSPGGNSPLHF. CDR3 in DNA: TGTGCCAGCAGCCCTGGGGGGAATTCACCCCTCCACTTT. The V and J genes are TRBV7-6 and TRBJ1-6; D possibly corresponds to TRBD1 (5 bases). V gave up 5 bases and J gave up 7 bases, with 9 bases separating them. The length of the CDR3 is 13 residues. Germline V lookup: CDR1 SGHVS, CDR2 FNYEAQ.

The chain has TRBV29-1 and TRBJ1-1; tentative D call: TRBD1 (5 bases). Germline V lookup: CDR1 SQVTM, CDR2 ANQGSEA. CDR3 length: 11 amino acids. V was shortened by 3 bases and J by 6 bases, with 8 bases between the two germline ends. CDR3 residues: CSVEVGAEAFF. The CDR3, as DNA: TGCAGCGTTGAGGTGGGGGCTGAAGCTTTCTTT.

The rearrangement joins TRBV18 to TRBJ2-7; the match to TRBD2 covers 13 bases. This CDR3 contains 17 residues. With V trimmed by 2 bases and J by 5 bases, 9 bases remained unmatched. Germline V gene lookup returns CDR1 KGHSH and CDR2 LQKENI. CDR3 bases: TGTGCCAGCTCACCAGGACTAGCGGGAGTAGGTATTAACGAGCAGTACTTC. This translates into CASSPGLAGVGINEQYF.

The chain employs TRBV2 and TRBJ2-5; the D gene is possibly TRBD2 (6 bases). Germline V lookup: CDR1 SNHLY, CDR2 FYNNEI. Between the trimmed V and J ends, which lost 5 bases and 0 bases, there was a span of 16 bases. The CDR3 length is 16 residues. The CDR3 nucleotides are TGTGCCAGCAGTACCTTTGCGGGATCGTACCAAGAGACCCAGTACTTC. Translated: CASSTFAGSYQETQYF. The full variable domain, completed using reference TRBV2 and TRBJ2-5, is EPEVTQTPSHQVTQMGQEVILRCVPISNHLYFYWYRQILGQKVEFLVSFYNNEISEKSEIFDDQFSVERPDGSNFTLKIRSTKLEDSAMYFCASSTFAGSYQETQYFGPGTRLLVL.

The V gene is TRBV11-2, the J gene TRBJ2-1; TRBD1 aligns across 11 bases. With V trimmed by 5 bases and J by 3 bases, 6 bases remained unmatched. Germline values: CDR1 SGHAT, CDR2 FQNNGV. CDR3 size: 16 residues. The chain's CDR3 is CASSRWTGGGYNEQFF. DNA for the CDR3: TGTGCCAGCAGCCGTTGGACAGGGGGCGGCTACAATGAGCAGTTCTTC. Complete variable domain (other parts from reference TRBV11-2 and TRBJ2-1): EAGVAQSPRYKIIEKRQSVAFWCNPISGHATLYWYQQILGQGPKLLIQFQNNGVVDDSQLPKDRFSAERLKGVDSTLKIQPAKLEDSAVYLCASSRWTGGGYNEQFFGPGTRLTVL.

The J gene is TRBJ2-5, the V gene TRBV24-1, with 9 bases aligning to TRBD2. The CDR3 is made up of 17 amino acids. Germline V gives CDR1 KGHDR, CDR2 SFDVKD. The V segment lost 1 base and the J segment 1 base; nucleotides outside the gene matches: 6. The CDR3 loop is CATSDFSREGPQETQYF. DNA for the CDR3: TGTGCCACCAGTGATTTCTCGCGGGAGGGCCCCCAAGAGACCCAGTACTTC.

This clonotype occurred once. This chain connects TRBV7-9 to TRBJ1-2; 7 nucleotides match TRBD1. CDR1 SEHNR and CDR2 FQNEAQ come from the germline V gene (reference sequence). The junction had 6 bases not matched to a gene; V was cut back by 6 bases and J by 2 bases. This CDR3 has 14 amino acids. The chain's CDR3 is CASRHRGYNYGYTF. In DNA form, the CDR3 reads TGTGCCAGCAGGCACAGGGGCTACAACTATGGCTACACCTTC.

The CDR3 bases are TGTGCCAGCAGTACAGGGGGGGGAAGCTACGAGCAGTACTTC. Translating gives CASSTGGGSYEQYF. The chain employs TRBV6-6 and TRBJ2-7; a weak D match, TRBD1 (8 bases). Trimming removed 5 bases at V and 3 bases at J, with 14 bases between. Per the germline V gene, CDR1 is MNHNY and CDR2 is SVGAGI (reference sequence). The CDR3 sequence is 14 residues long.

CDR3 bases: TGCAGTGCTAGAGGGGGAGGCGGTTTCTACGAGCAGTACTTC. Protein product: CSARGGGGFYEQYF. This chain joins TRBV20-1 and TRBJ2-7; a possible D gene is TRBD2 (6 bases). Germline loops: CDR1 DFQATT, CDR2 SNEGSKA (reference sequence). V lost 1 base to trimming and J lost 3 bases, with 13 bases between them. The CDR3 spans 14 residues.

The CDR3 DNA reads TGTGCCAGCAGCGGAGGGGGGGGATACGAGACCCAGTACTTC. Residues: CASSGGGGYETQYF. The chain employs TRBV9 and TRBJ2-5; maybe TRBD2 (7 bases). This CDR3 is built from 14 residues. The germline CDR1 and CDR2 sequences are SGDLS and YYNGEE. V dropped 3 bases and J dropped 5 bases, with 14 bases sitting between them.

V gene TRBV2 combines with J gene TRBJ2-5, with 12 nucleotides matching TRBD2. Trimming at V came to 1 base and at J to 6 bases, leaving 6 bases not matched to a gene. CDR1 is SNHLY, CDR2 FYNNEI, per germline. This CDR3 contains 16 residues. DNA for the CDR3: TGTGCCAGCAGTGAAGGGACTAGCGGGATCGGGCAGACCCAGTACTTC. Its protein product is CASSEGTSGIGQTQYF. Complete variable domain (other parts from reference TRBV2 and TRBJ2-5): EPEVTQTPSHQVTQMGQEVILRCVPISNHLYFYWYRQILGQKVEFLVSFYNNEISEKSEIFDDQFSVERPDGSNFTLKIRSTKLEDSAMYFCASSEGTSGIGQTQYFGPGTRLLVL.

The V gene is TRBV29-1, the J gene TRBJ2-7, with TRBD1 identical over 11 bases. The CDR3 is 14 amino acids. Trimming at V came to 4 bases and at J to 0 bases, leaving 2 bases not matched to a gene. In germline, CDR1 is SQVTM, CDR2 ANQGSEA. The DNA for the CDR3 is TGCAGCGTTGCGGGACAGGGGGTCTCCTACGAGCAGTACTTC. Protein: CSVAGQGVSYEQYF.

The chain employs TRBV28 and TRBJ1-2; the D gene is possibly TRBD1 (5 bases). V lost 5 bases and J lost 8, with 12 bases in between. CDR1 and CDR2 from the germline V gene are MDHEN and SYDVKM. CDR3 length: 12 amino acids. The CDR3 region has the DNA TGTGCCAGCAGTCCGGGGCCGAAGGGCTACACCTTC. Translation gives CASSPGPKGYTF.

The chain uses TRBV29-1 and TRBJ2-3; TRBD1 is a possible D gene (6 bases). Germline CDR1 reads SQVTM; CDR2 reads ANQGSEA. The CDR3 runs 16 residues. V was shortened by 4 bases and J by 2 bases, with 19 bases between the two germline ends. The CDR3 is CSVAGTLRDLTDTQYF. CDR3 sequence (DNA): TGCAGCGTTGCCGGGACACTCAGAGACCTCACAGATACGCAGTATTTT.